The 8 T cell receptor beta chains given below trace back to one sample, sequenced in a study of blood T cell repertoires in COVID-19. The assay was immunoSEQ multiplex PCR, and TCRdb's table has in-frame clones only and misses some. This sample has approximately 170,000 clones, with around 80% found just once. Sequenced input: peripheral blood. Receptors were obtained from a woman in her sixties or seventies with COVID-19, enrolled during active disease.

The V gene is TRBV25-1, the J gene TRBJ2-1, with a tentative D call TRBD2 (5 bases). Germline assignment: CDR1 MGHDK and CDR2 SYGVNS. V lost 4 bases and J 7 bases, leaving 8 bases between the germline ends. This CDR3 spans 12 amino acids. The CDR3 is CASSAGVNEQFF. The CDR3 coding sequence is TGTGCCAGCAGTGCCGGGGTTAATGAGCAGTTCTTC.

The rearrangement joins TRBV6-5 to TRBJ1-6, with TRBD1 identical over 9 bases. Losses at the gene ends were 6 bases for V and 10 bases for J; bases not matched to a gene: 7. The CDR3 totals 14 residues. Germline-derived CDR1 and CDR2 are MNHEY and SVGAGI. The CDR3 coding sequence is TGTGCCAGCAGACCGGGACAGGGCGGGTCACCCCTCCACTTT. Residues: CASRPGQGGSPLHF.

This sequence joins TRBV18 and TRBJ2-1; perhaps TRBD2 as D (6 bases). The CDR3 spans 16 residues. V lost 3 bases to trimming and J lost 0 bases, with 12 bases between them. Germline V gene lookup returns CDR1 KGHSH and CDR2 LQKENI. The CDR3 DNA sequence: TGTGCCAGCTCACCTAAGGCAGCGGGCTCCTACAATGAGCAGTTCTTC. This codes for CASSPKAAGSYNEQFF.

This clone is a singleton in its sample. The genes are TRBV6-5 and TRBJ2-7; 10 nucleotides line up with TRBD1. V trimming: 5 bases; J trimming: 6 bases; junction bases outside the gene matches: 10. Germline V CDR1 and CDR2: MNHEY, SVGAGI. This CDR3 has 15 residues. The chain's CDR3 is CASSSTGTGVGEQYV. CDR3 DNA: TGTGCCAGCAGTAGCACCGGGACAGGGGTTGGCGAGCAGTACGTC.

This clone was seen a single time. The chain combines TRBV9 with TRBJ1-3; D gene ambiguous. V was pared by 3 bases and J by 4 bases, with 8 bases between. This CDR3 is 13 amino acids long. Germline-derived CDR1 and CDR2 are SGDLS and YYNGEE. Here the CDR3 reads CASSDRSGNTIYF. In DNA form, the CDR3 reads TGTGCCAGCAGCGACAGATCGGGAAACACCATATATTTT.

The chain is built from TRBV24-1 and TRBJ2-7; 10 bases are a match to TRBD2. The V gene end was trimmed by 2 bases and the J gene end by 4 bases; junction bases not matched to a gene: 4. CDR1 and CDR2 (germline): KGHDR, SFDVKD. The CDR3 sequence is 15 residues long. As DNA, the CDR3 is TGTGCCACCAGTGATTCTGCTAGCGGGAGATACGAGCAGTACTTC. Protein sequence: CATSDSASGRYEQYF.

The CDR3 loop is CASRGDRTEAFF. The CDR3 DNA reads TGTGCCAGCAGAGGCGACAGGACTGAAGCTTTCTTT. This chain uses TRBV2 with TRBJ1-1; possibly TRBD1 for D (6 bases). The CDR3 has 12 residues. Deletions cut 6 bases from V and 5 bases from J, with 10 bases between. Germline assignment: CDR1 SNHLY and CDR2 FYNNEI.

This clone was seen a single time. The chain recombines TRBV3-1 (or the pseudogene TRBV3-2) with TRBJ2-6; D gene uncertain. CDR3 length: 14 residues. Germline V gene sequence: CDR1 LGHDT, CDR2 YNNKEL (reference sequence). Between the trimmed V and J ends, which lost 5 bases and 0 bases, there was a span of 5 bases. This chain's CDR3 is CASSYSSGANVLTF. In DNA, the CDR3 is TGTGCCAGCAGCTACAGCTCTGGGGCCAACGTCCTGACTTTC.